This TCR beta chain derives from a study of blood T cell repertoires in COVID-19. Study background: Specimens from acute and convalescent COVID-19 originated in the United States, Italy and Spain. T cells, B-cell-depleted T cells, or PBMCs supplied cDNA or gDNA.

In the study's own analysis: The authors estimated nucleated cell counts from reference gene primer amplification. Using immunoSEQ multiplex PCR, the repertoire was profiled, and TCRdb retains in-frame clones only, with some absent. D and trimming come from the DNA, and the V and J calls and clone size come from that table. The table lists about 81,000 clones, around 88% of them singletons. Trimming took 3 bases from V and 2 from J, leaving 9 bases between them. The CDR3 extends over 14 amino acids. In germline, CDR1 is LNHDA, CDR2 SQIVND (reference sequence). The sample was peripheral blood. The TCR originated in a woman of 80 years or more with acute or convalescent COVID-19. V usage is TRBV19 and J usage is TRBJ2-3, with a tentative D call TRBD2 (5 bases). The CDR3 DNA reads as TGTGCCAGTAGTATGTGGGAGATCACAGATACGCAGTATTTT. Translation: CASSMWEITDTQYF.